The next 15 T cell receptor beta chains were all read from a single sample in a study of T cell responses to AZD1222 COVID-19 vaccine. TCRdb's table, derived via immunoSEQ multiplex PCR, lists solely in-frame clones and lacks some. Of more than 140,000 clones in the sample, over 85% were seen once. This material consisted of peripheral blood, taken on day 0 of MenACWY control vaccination. Source of these receptors: an adult in good health.

V is TRBV6-2 or TRBV6-3 and J is TRBJ1-3; a weak D match, TRBD1 (6 bases). CDR3 length: 15 residues. Trimming took off 3 bases at V and 8 bases at J, with 17 bases between the two ends. CDR1 is MNHEY and CDR2 is SVGEGT in the germline V gene. This chain's CDR3 is CASSYSATGRDTIYF. DNA of the CDR3: TGTGCCAGCAGTTATTCCGCCACAGGGCGGGACACCATATATTTT.

The chain recombines TRBV4-1 with TRBJ1-2, with D unclear. V lost 2 bases, J lost 4 bases, and 11 bases lay in between. The germline CDR1 and CDR2 sequences are MGHRA and YSYEKL. This CDR3 is 14 amino acids long. The CDR3 sequence is CASSQRVDGYGYTF. The DNA of the CDR3 is TGCGCCAGCAGCCAAAGGGTGGACGGCTATGGCTACACCTTC.

The rearrangement joins TRBV6-5 to TRBJ2-7; no firm D call. CDR3 length: 11 amino acids. Trimming left V 6 bases short and J 6 bases short, with 9 bases between. Germline CDR1 is MNHEY and CDR2 is SVGAGI. Written as DNA, the CDR3 is TGTGCCAGCAGCGAGGCGGTCGAGCAGTACTTC. Protein sequence: CASSEAVEQYF.

The rearrangement uses TRBV3-1 (or the pseudogene TRBV3-2) and TRBJ1-3; no clear D gene. The CDR3 contains 16 residues. V was cut by 0 bases and J by 4 bases, with 13 bases left in between. Germline-derived CDR1 and CDR2 are LGHDT and YNNKEL (reference sequence). CDR3: CASSQDPPLYGNTIYF. The CDR3 DNA reads TGTGCCAGCAGCCAAGACCCGCCTCTCTACGGAAACACCATATATTTT.

The chain joins TRBV6-5 to TRBJ1-2; D gene unclear. Germline CDR1 is MNHEY and CDR2 is SVGAGI. This CDR3 has 13 residues. V was shortened by 5 bases and J by 8 bases, with 15 bases between the two germline ends. The CDR3 loop is CASSTGPRGGYTF. The CDR3 nucleotides are TGTGCCAGCAGTACCGGGCCCCGGGGAGGCTACACCTTC.

The chain joins TRBV14 to TRBJ1-4, with D possibly being TRBD1 (5 bases). The CDR3 runs to 14 residues. V shed 1 base and J shed 10 bases, with 13 bases lying between them. Per germline, CDR1 SGHDN and CDR2 FVKESK. CDR3: CASSQGLGTRKLFF. CDR3 nucleotides: TGTGCCAGCAGCCAAGGTCTAGGGACTAGAAAACTGTTTTTT.

CDR3 nucleotides: TGTGCCAGCACCGGACAGCCTAGAGATCAGCCCCAGCATTTT. Amino acid sequence: CASTGQPRDQPQHF. The V gene is TRBV2, the J gene TRBJ1-5, with D possibly TRBD1 on 6 matching bases. Germline V gives CDR1 SNHLY, CDR2 FYNNEI. Trimming removed 7 bases at V and 5 bases at J, with 15 bases between. The CDR3 consists of 14 residues.

V usage is TRBV5-1 and J usage is TRBJ2-1, with a weak D call TRBD1 (6 bases). The length of the CDR3 is 13 residues. Trimming removed 4 bases from V and 4 bases from J, with 9 bases in between. Germline V gene data show CDR1 as SGHRS and CDR2 as YFSETQ. The CDR3 nucleotides read TGCGCCAGCAGCATGGACAGTTACAATGAGCAGTTCTTC. Amino acid sequence: CASSMDSYNEQFF. Complete variable domain (other parts from reference TRBV5-1 and TRBJ2-1): KAGVTQTPRYLIKTRGQQVTLSCSPISGHRSVSWYQQTPGQGLQFLFEYFSETQRNKGNFPGRFSGRQFSNSRSEMNVSTLELGDSALYLCASSMDSYNEQFFGPGTRLTVL.

This clone was seen just once. This chain uses TRBV6-5 with TRBJ1-1; unclear D gene. Trimming stripped 5 bases from V and 3 bases from J, with 13 bases between. Per germline, CDR1 MNHEY and CDR2 SVGAGI. The CDR3 is 14 amino acids. The CDR3 DNA reads TGTGCCAGCAGTCCGCAATCGTTTCACACTGAAGCTTTCTTT. It codes for CASSPQSFHTEAFF.

The rearrangement uses TRBV9 and TRBJ1-6; maybe TRBD1 (5 bases). The CDR3 runs to 14 residues. Deletions cut 0 bases from V and 9 bases from J, with 10 bases between. Germline loops: CDR1 SGDLS, CDR2 YYNGEE. In DNA, the CDR3 is TGTGCCAGCAGCGTAGGAGGGGAAGGTTCACCCCTCCACTTT. Its translation is CASSVGGEGSPLHF.

This chain links TRBV5-4 with TRBJ1-2; D possibly corresponds to TRBD1 (6 bases). Germline V gene data show CDR1 as SGHNT and CDR2 as YYREEE (reference sequence). V dropped 3 bases and J dropped 0 bases, with 12 bases sitting between them. CDR3 size: 15 residues. CDR3 sequence reads: CASSSLGGSNYGYTF. CDR3 bases: TGTGCCAGCAGCTCGCTGGGGGGCTCTAACTATGGCTACACCTTC.

The chain has TRBV12-5 and TRBJ2-2; D possibly corresponds to TRBD1 (5 bases). Between the trimmed V and J ends, which lost 0 bases and 3 bases, there was a span of 14 bases. Germline V gene sequence: CDR1 LGHNT, CDR2 FRNRAP. CDR3 size: 17 residues. CDR3 bases: TGTGCTAGTGGTTTGGTACTTACAGGCGACGACACCGGGGAGCTGTTTTTT. Encoded protein: CASGLVLTGDDTGELFF. The full variable domain, with the rest looked up from reference TRBV12-5 and TRBJ2-2, is DARVTQTPRHKVTEMGQEVTMRCQPILGHNTVFWYRQTMMQGLELLAYFRNRAPLDDSGMPKDRFSAEMPDATLATLKIQPSEPRDSAVYFCASGLVLTGDDTGELFFGEGSRLTVL.

The chain is built from TRBV7-8 and TRBJ2-1, with TRBD2 identical over 15 bases. The V gene's germline CDR1 is SGHVS and CDR2 FQNEAQ. J gave up 8 bases and V 5 bases, and 7 bases lay outside the gene matches. The CDR3 runs 16 residues. DNA for the CDR3: TGTGCCAGCAGCCCGGGACTAGCGGGAGGCTGGTATGAGCAGTTCTTC. This encodes CASSPGLAGGWYEQFF.

The CDR3 nucleotides read TGTGCCAGCAGTTCCCTGGGACAGGGGGCCTACGAGCAGTACTTC. This encodes CASSSLGQGAYEQYF. V gene TRBV28 combines with J gene TRBJ2-7; 11 positions agree with TRBD1. This CDR3 is built from 15 residues. After removal of 4 bases from V and 2 bases from J, the junction contained 4 bases not matched to a gene. Looked up from germline, CDR1 is MDHEN and CDR2 is SYDVKM.

Remarks on this clone: Other DNA sequences from this sample encode an identical CDR3 as well. The rearrangement uses TRBV7-3 and TRBJ1-5; the D gene is possibly TRBD1 (5 bases). The CDR3 is 13 residues long. Trimming cost V 0 bases and J 7 bases, with 7 bases left between them. Germline V gives CDR1 SGHTA, CDR2 FQGTGA. CDR3 in amino acids: CASSLTGGQPQHF. The CDR3 nucleotides are TGTGCCAGCAGCTTAACTGGGGGACAGCCCCAGCATTTT.